This T cell receptor (beta chain) was retrieved from a study of vaccination and CD4 T cells after COVID-19. Across the whole study: Control cultures were given a CEFX pool, an HIV-1 Nef pool, or no peptide.

Treatment of the sample: roughly 10-day PBMC culture with coronavirus spike peptide pools or control peptides (ViraFEST assay). Prior to the COVID-19 pandemic (2011-2018), the unexposed donor's CD4+ T cells were collected. For ViraFEST, peptide pools expanded antigen-specific T cells, after which the TCRs were sequenced. Of note for this clonotype: What it binds is not known.

Germline values: CDR1 MNHEY, CDR2 SMNVEV (reference sequence). Germline trimming cut 5 bases from V and 0 bases from J; bases unmatched to any gene: 7. The length of the CDR3 is 15 residues. Oncomine TCR Beta short-read sequencing was applied to DNA from cultured CD4+ T cells. After culture, CD4+ T cells served as the source for genomic DNA extraction. One entry per CDR3 protein results from TCRdb running MiXCR on the PCR reads. The table shows roughly 10,000 distinct CDR3 sequences, with 32% occurring only once. Material: CD4+ T cells from blood, cultured in vitro. This rearrangement joins TRBV27 to TRBJ2-7; 7 bases are shared with TRBD1. The receptor was isolated from a human donor in good health. CDR3 nucleotides: TGTGCCAGCAGTCCAATGGGACAGACCTCCTACGAGCAGTACTTC. It encodes CASSPMGQTSYEQYF.